One T cell receptor (beta chain) is described in this entry. Antigen specificity is unknown. The sample originates from a study of cytomegalovirus exposure and HLA in healthy donors. Study background: The roughly 120 million unique TCR beta sequences, from roughly 180 million T cells, were found by an earlier analysis.

Study-level results: Analysis was performed later, and it showed HLA-associated TCR beta chains to be more clonally expanded than equally common others. Immune exposure was documented only through CMV serostatus. There were a few CMV-associated chains whose specificity for CMV antigens was confirmed in vitro.

Per the germline V gene, CDR1 is MGHRA and CDR2 is YSYEKL. This CDR3 comprises 17 residues. V gave up 2 bases and J gave up 4 bases; unmatched junction bases: 10. PCR involved 60 Vbeta and 13 Jbeta primers. The table came from immunoSEQ multiplex PCR; TCRdb's copy has only in-frame clones and leaves some out. Of over 85,000 clones listed, roughly 80% are singletons. The rearrangement joins TRBV4-1 to TRBJ2-1, with TRBD2 matching over 8 bases. The clonotype comes from a man aged 40-49 years in good health and CMV-seronegative. The sample comprised PBMCs. The CDR3 spells CASSQTPGGAGYNEQFF. The CDR3 nucleotides are TGCGCCAGCAGCCAAACCCCCGGGGGGGCGGGGTACAATGAGCAGTTCTTC.